The 27 T cell receptor beta chains given below trace back to one sample, sequenced in a study of CD8+CD57+ T cells in acquired aplastic anemia. The TCR beta profiling, which covered VDJ combination and CDR3 sequence, was carried out using genomic DNA as the template. TCRdb itself ran the reads through MiXCR, one entry per CDR3 protein. Of some 140,000 distinct CDR3 sequences listed, about 48% were seen once; the top ten hold approximately 12%. The patients chosen for sequencing had shown expansion of CD8+CD57+ cells (detected by flow cytometry). Sequences were obtained from sorted CD4+, CD8+, or CD8+CD57+ T cells (not recorded which) from PBMCs. The receptors derive from a human donor with aplastic anemia.

The chain uses TRBV7-3 and TRBJ2-7, with D hard to call. Germline loops: CDR1 SGHTA, CDR2 FQGTGA. The V and J ends lost 2 bases and 3 bases respectively, with 8 bases between them. This CDR3 has 13 amino acids. This CDR3 is CASSLVQSYEQYF. The CDR3 DNA reads TGTGCCAGCAGCTTAGTACAGAGCTACGAGCAGTACTTC.

V gene TRBV29-1 combines with J gene TRBJ2-3; no clear D. The germline V gene encodes CDR1 SQVTM and CDR2 ANQGSEA. The CDR3 contains 12 residues. V was cut by 1 base and J by 0 bases, with 2 bases left in between. For the CDR3, the DNA is TGCAGCGTTGAAGTCAGCACAGATACGCAGTATTTT. Residues: CSVEVSTDTQYF.

The chain carries TRBV24-1 and TRBJ2-1; the D gene is possibly TRBD2 (7 bases). The CDR3 extends over 16 amino acids. Trimming took 5 bases from V and 1 from J, leaving 14 bases between them. In germline, CDR1 is KGHDR, CDR2 SFDVKD. CDR3 sequence reads: CATSGAEGGSYNEQFF. CDR3 nucleotide sequence: TGTGCCACCAGTGGAGCCGAGGGGGGGTCCTACAATGAGCAGTTCTTC.

Note on this clonotype: Being one base from a much bigger clone, this may be a read error. CDR3 sequence: CASSFPLAGVTGTQYF. The CDR3 DNA sequence: TGTGCCAGCAGCTTCCCCCTAGCGGGGGTCACAGGTACGCAGTATTTT. The V call is TRBV7-8, the J call TRBJ2-3; 10 bases are a match to TRBD2. Germline V gene data show CDR1 as SGHVS and CDR2 as FQNEAQ. CDR3 length equals 16 residues.

This clonotype was detected a few times. The CDR3 protein is CASSLLSLAETQYF. In nucleotides, the CDR3 is TGTGCCAGCAGCTTATTGTCACTAGCAGAGACCCAGTACTTC. The J gene is TRBJ2-5, the V gene TRBV7-8, with D possibly matching TRBD2 (6 bases). Trimming removed 2 bases from V and 4 bases from J, with 11 bases in between. Germline V gene lookup returns CDR1 SGHVS and CDR2 FQNEAQ. The CDR3 spans 14 residues.

The table lists this clonotype with many counts. The chain recombines TRBV15 with TRBJ2-4; D perhaps matches TRBD2 (6 bases). The length of the CDR3 is 14 residues. V shed 1 base and J shed 7 bases, with 11 bases lying between them. Germline CDR1 reads LNHNV; CDR2 reads YYDKDF (reference sequence). Written as DNA, the CDR3 is TGTGCCACCAGCAGAGTTCGGGGGACGAACATTCAGTACTTC. It encodes CATSRVRGTNIQYF.

This chain joins TRBV4-1 and TRBJ2-1, with TRBD2 matching 9 bases. The J segment lost 10 bases and the V segment lost 0 bases, leaving 16 bases of the junction unmatched. The CDR3 covers 18 residues. Germline CDR1 MGHRA, CDR2 YSYEKL. CDR3 residues: CASSQDRDTAGGSKEQFF. The CDR3 DNA sequence: TGCGCCAGCAGCCAAGATCGGGATACAGCGGGGGGAAGTAAAGAGCAGTTCTTC.

The CDR3: CSAIVGGRTNSPLHF. Here the CDR3 DNA reads TGCAGTGCTATAGTCGGGGGGCGAACTAATTCACCCCTCCACTTT. This chain links TRBV20-1 with TRBJ1-6; a possible D gene is TRBD1 (6 bases). The CDR3 spans 15 residues. V lost 4 bases, J lost 6 bases, and 16 bases lay in between. Germline CDR1 and CDR2: DFQATT and SNEGSKA (reference sequence).

This clonotype was counted ten times or more. This sequence joins TRBV4-1 and TRBJ2-7; D is unresolved. This CDR3 has 14 residues. Germline CDR1 is MGHRA and CDR2 is YSYEKL. V was clipped by 1 base and J by 3 bases, with 10 bases between them. CDR3 sequence (DNA): TGCGCCAGCAGCCAAGGGGTCGCTTACTACGAGCAGTACTTC. Amino acid sequence: CASSQGVAYYEQYF.

The chain is built from TRBV2 and TRBJ2-2; D unclear. Germline V gene sequence: CDR1 SNHLY, CDR2 FYNNEI. V shed 3 bases and J shed 4 bases, with 3 bases lying between them. The CDR3 sequence is 12 residues long. Written as DNA, the CDR3 is TGTGCCAGCAGTGAGTTCACCGGGGAGCTGTTTTTT. Its protein is CASSEFTGELFF.

This clonotype was counted at least ten times. The chain recombines TRBV6-4 with TRBJ2-3; 7 bases agree with TRBD1. V dropped 4 bases and J dropped 1; count of bases not matched to a gene: 5. The CDR3 has 15 amino acids. Germline CDR1 reads MRHNA; CDR2 reads SNTAGT. CDR3 amino acids: CASSARQGGTDTQYF. The CDR3, as DNA: TGTGCCAGCAGTGCGAGACAGGGTGGCACAGATACGCAGTATTTT.

This clonotype was seen a few times. The chain employs TRBV20-1 and TRBJ2-1; 12 bases line up with TRBD2. CDR1 and CDR2 (germline): DFQATT, SNEGSKA (reference sequence). V dropped 6 bases and J dropped 8; count of bases not matched to a gene: 8. The CDR3 has 14 amino acids. The CDR3 nucleotides are TGCAGTGCCGCGCTAGCGGGAGGGCCCGATGAGCAGTTCTTC. Protein: CSAALAGGPDEQFF.

This clonotype was counted at least ten times. The chain employs TRBV6-5 and TRBJ2-7, with 7 nucleotides matching TRBD1. V lost 4 bases, J lost 2 bases, and 2 bases stayed unmatched. CDR1 and CDR2 (germline): MNHEY, SVGAGI. The CDR3 is 13 residues long. The CDR3 loop is CASSWGTAYEQYF. The DNA for the CDR3 is TGTGCCAGCAGTTGGGGGACAGCCTACGAGCAGTACTTC.

The chain joins TRBV10-3 to TRBJ1-2; 7 bases map to TRBD1. Germline V CDR1 and CDR2: ENHRY, SYGVKD. With V trimmed by 11 bases and J by 8 bases, 8 bases remained unmatched. This CDR3 has 11 amino acids. CDR3 sequence: CAVGQVEGYTF. The DNA of the CDR3 is TGTGCCGTCGGACAGGTGGAAGGCTACACCTTC.

This clonotype was picked up many times. The rearrangement joins TRBV27 to TRBJ2-7; TRBD1 is a possible D gene (5 bases). The germline V gene encodes CDR1 MNHEY and CDR2 SMNVEV (reference sequence). Trimming pared 0 bases from V and 4 bases from J, leaving 7 bases between. The CDR3 contains 13 residues. This chain's CDR3 is CASSLSQGYEQYF. CDR3 in DNA: TGTGCCAGCAGTTTATCGCAGGGTTACGAGCAGTACTTC.

Only a few counts were recorded for this clonotype. J is TRBJ2-5 and V is TRBV27; the D gene is possibly TRBD1 (5 bases). The CDR3 runs 14 residues. The germline V gene has CDR1 MNHEY and CDR2 SMNVEV (reference sequence). V shed 0 bases and J shed 5 bases, with 10 bases lying between them. The CDR3 bases are TGTGCCAGCAGTTTATCGGGGCCGCGGGAGACCCAGTACTTC. This encodes CASSLSGPRETQYF.

This clonotype was found many times. The chain combines TRBV6-1 with TRBJ1-2; D is ambiguous. V gave up 3 bases and J gave up 1 base, with 12 bases separating them. The CDR3 runs to 15 residues. The germline V gene has CDR1 MNHNS and CDR2 SASEGT. The CDR3 bases are TGTGCCAGCAGTGAGGTGGAGGGTATTAACTATGGCTACACCTTC. Its protein product is CASSEVEGINYGYTF.

The chain carries TRBV12-3 or TRBV12-4 and TRBJ2-7; 9 positions match TRBD2. The end of the DNA aligns better with TRBJ2-5, so the J call may be wrong. This CDR3 is 14 amino acids long. CDR3 region: CASRERGAWETQYF. The CDR3 bases are TGTGCCAGCAGGGAGCGGGGGGCCTGGGAGACCCAGTACTTC.

V is TRBV29-1 and J is TRBJ1-2; no reliable D call. The ends were cut back, 7 bases at V and 0 bases at J, with 12 bases in the middle. Germline CDR1 SQVTM, CDR2 ANQGSEA. CDR3 length: 13 amino acids. The CDR3 DNA follows: TGCAGCGCCGGACCGATAGCTAACTATGGCTACACCTTC. This encodes CSAGPIANYGYTF.

The CDR3 DNA reads as TGTGCCAGCAGTGCTAGTTTAGCAGGACAGCCCCAGCATTTT. It codes for CASSASLAGQPQHF. The rearrangement uses TRBV25-1 and TRBJ1-5, with D unresolved. The CDR3 consists of 14 residues. Trimming removed 4 bases from V and 7 bases from J, with 14 bases in between. CDR1 and CDR2 (germline): MGHDK, SYGVNS.

This clonotype was seen repeatedly, ten times or more. This chain links TRBV19 with TRBJ2-1; TRBD2 aligns across 9 bases. Germline values: CDR1 LNHDA, CDR2 SQIVND (reference sequence). CDR3 length: 15 amino acids. After removal of 3 bases from V and 7 bases from J, the junction contained 7 bases not matched to a gene. CDR3 loop: CASSMGGGARNEQFF. The CDR3 bases are TGTGCCAGTAGTATGGGCGGGGGGGCCCGTAATGAGCAGTTCTTC.

The genes are TRBV19 and TRBJ1-5; 8 bases fit TRBD1. The CDR3 extends over 15 amino acids. Trimming at V came to 4 bases and at J to 4 bases, leaving 6 bases not matched to a gene. Germline lookup yields CDR1 LNHDA and CDR2 SQIVND (reference sequence). The CDR3 loop reads CASSNWDRTNQPQHF. CDR3 coding DNA: TGTGCCAGTAGTAACTGGGACAGGACGAATCAGCCCCAGCATTTT.

This clonotype was counted a single time. The CDR3 reads CASSYNGQGCYEQYF. The DNA of the CDR3 is TGTGCCAGCAGTTACAATGGACAGGGTTGCTACGAGCAGTACTTC. This chain uses TRBV6-2 or TRBV6-3 with TRBJ2-7, with 8 bases that match TRBD1. Trimming removed 2 bases from V and 3 bases from J; junction bases left unmatched: 6. Germline CDR1 and CDR2: MNHEY and SVGEGT. This CDR3 has 15 amino acids.

This clonotype was seen at least ten times. This rearrangement joins TRBV7-9 to TRBJ2-5; D is perhaps TRBD2 (6 bases). CDR1 is SEHNR, CDR2 FQNEAQ, per germline (reference sequence). This CDR3 has 14 amino acids. V lost 4 bases and J lost 5, with 14 bases in between. The CDR3 loop reads CASSYLGGGETQYF. CDR3 nucleotide sequence: TGTGCCAGCAGCTATCTCGGAGGAGGGGAGACCCAGTACTTC.

This clonotype has ten or more counts. This chain connects TRBV12-3 or TRBV12-4 to TRBJ2-1; a weak D match, TRBD1 (6 bases). Trimming stripped 4 bases from V and 5 bases from J, with 15 bases between. This CDR3 region has 15 residues. CDR3 region: CASSSRTRGNNEQFF. The CDR3 region has the DNA TGTGCCAGCAGTTCCCGGACAAGGGGGAACAATGAGCAGTTCTTC.

J is TRBJ1-2 and V is TRBV20-1, with D unclear. The germline V and J ends were trimmed by 4 bases and 4 bases, with 10 bases remaining between them. CDR3 length: 12 amino acids. Looked up from germline, CDR1 is DFQATT and CDR2 is SNEGSKA (reference sequence). The DNA of the CDR3 is TGCAGTGCTATTAGGTCCCTCTATGGCTACACCTTC. As protein: CSAIRSLYGYTF.

The chain joins TRBV20-1 to TRBJ1-2; no firm D call. The V gene's germline CDR1 is DFQATT and CDR2 SNEGSKA (reference sequence). CDR3 length equals 13 residues. V lost 6 bases to trimming and J lost 3 bases, with 14 bases between them. This chain's CDR3 is CSAQEGIDYGYTF. The CDR3 region has the DNA TGCAGTGCCCAAGAGGGTATCGACTATGGCTACACCTTC.